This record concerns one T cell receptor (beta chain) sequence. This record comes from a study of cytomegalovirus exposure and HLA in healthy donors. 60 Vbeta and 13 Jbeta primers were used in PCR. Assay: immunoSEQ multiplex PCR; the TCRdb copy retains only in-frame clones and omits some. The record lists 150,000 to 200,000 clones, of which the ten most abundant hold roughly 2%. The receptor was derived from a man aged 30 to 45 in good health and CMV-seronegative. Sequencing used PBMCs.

DNA of the CDR3: TGTGCCAGCAGCGTATCGACTAGCGGGAACGAGCAGTACTTC. This encodes CASSVSTSGNEQYF. The chain uses TRBV9 and TRBJ2-7; 11 nucleotides line up with TRBD2. The CDR3 extends over 14 amino acids. The germline V gene has CDR1 SGDLS and CDR2 YYNGEE. V was clipped by 1 base and J by 5 bases; unmatched bases: 2.